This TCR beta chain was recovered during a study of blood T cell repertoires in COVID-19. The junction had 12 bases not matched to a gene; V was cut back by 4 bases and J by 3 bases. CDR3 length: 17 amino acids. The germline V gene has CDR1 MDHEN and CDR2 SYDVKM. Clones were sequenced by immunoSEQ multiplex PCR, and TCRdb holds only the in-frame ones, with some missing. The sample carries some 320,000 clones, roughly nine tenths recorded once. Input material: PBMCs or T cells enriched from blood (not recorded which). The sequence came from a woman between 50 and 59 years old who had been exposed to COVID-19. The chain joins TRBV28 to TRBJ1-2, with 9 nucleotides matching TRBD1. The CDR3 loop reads CASSSWTGATPHYGYTF. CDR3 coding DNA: TGTGCCAGCAGTTCCTGGACAGGGGCGACACCACACTATGGCTACACCTTC.